Shown below are 7 T cell receptor beta chains from a single sample sequenced in a study of cytomegalovirus exposure and HLA in healthy donors. Data came from immunoSEQ multiplex PCR; TCRdb stores just in-frame clones and leaves some out. The sample consists of about 180,000 clones, less than 85% of them appearing once. The sequencing sample was made of PBMCs. The source is a man aged 18 to 35 in good health and CMV-seropositive.

The V gene is TRBV9, the J gene TRBJ2-2; TRBD1 agrees at 7 bases. V lost 4 bases and J lost 6; bases outside the gene matches: 6. Germline CDR1 reads SGDLS; CDR2 reads YYNGEE. The CDR3 runs to 14 residues. CDR3 region: CASSRTGVAGELFF. The DNA of the CDR3 is TGTGCCAGCAGCCGAACAGGGGTCGCCGGGGAGCTGTTTTTT.

The chain carries TRBV9 and TRBJ2-3; TRBD2 agrees at 10 bases. CDR3 length: 15 amino acids. Germline V gene data show CDR1 as SGDLS and CDR2 as YYNGEE. V shed 3 bases, J shed 1 base, and the junction held 2 bases outside the gene matches. Here the CDR3 reads CASSASGGGTDTQYF. CDR3 sequence (DNA): TGTGCCAGCAGCGCTAGCGGGGGAGGCACAGATACGCAGTATTTT.

The chain couples TRBV4-1 to TRBJ2-5; D is perhaps TRBD1 (6 bases). The J call may be incorrect, as the DNA end agrees better with TRBJ2-7. CDR1 and CDR2 from the germline V gene are MGHRA and YSYEKL. This CDR3 contains 13 residues. The CDR3 DNA reads as TGCGCCAGCTCCGGGACATCTTCCTACGAGCAGTACTTC. Encoded protein: CASSGTSSYEQYF.

The sample holds one count of this clone. The chain employs TRBV28 and TRBJ1-2; 7 positions agree with TRBD1. With V trimmed by 5 bases and J by 6 bases, 6 bases remained unmatched. There are 13 residues in the CDR3. Germline CDR1 MDHEN, CDR2 SYDVKM. CDR3 in DNA: TGTGCCAGCAGTCCGCGACAGGGAGATGGCTACACCTTC. This gives the protein CASSPRQGDGYTF.

The chain is built from TRBV2 and TRBJ2-5; maybe TRBD1 (5 bases). The CDR3 runs to 12 residues. Trimming removed 0 bases from V and 9 bases from J, with 8 bases in between. Germline lookup yields CDR1 SNHLY and CDR2 FYNNEI. The CDR3 DNA reads TGTGCCAGCAGTGAAGCTGGGGCGGCCCAGTACTTC. Protein sequence: CASSEAGAAQYF.

This chain joins TRBV7-9 and TRBJ2-5; TRBD2 matches at 9 bases. V was clipped by 5 bases and J by 5 bases; unmatched bases: 12. The CDR3 consists of 16 residues. CDR1 is SEHNR, CDR2 FQNEAQ, per germline (reference sequence). The CDR3 bases are TGTGCCAGCAGCCAGGAGATAGCGGGAGACGGGGAGACCCAGTACTTC. Protein: CASSQEIAGDGETQYF.

This clone was seen once. The gene calls are TRBV2 and TRBJ1-6; the match to TRBD1 covers 9 bases. The CDR3 is 15 amino acids. V shed 3 bases and J 4 bases; nucleotides not matched to a gene: 1. CDR1 is SNHLY and CDR2 is FYNNEI in the germline V gene. The CDR3 nucleotides read TGTGCCAGCAGTGACGGACAGGGGTATAATTCACCCCTCCACTTT. Encoded protein: CASSDGQGYNSPLHF.